What follows describes a single T cell receptor (beta chain). The data were obtained in a study of OX40 agonist ivuxolimab in advanced cancers. Overall study context: Patients enrolled in dose escalation were diagnosed with hepatocellular carcinoma, melanoma, renal cell or head and neck cancer.

Assay used: immunoSEQ multiplex PCR; TCRdb lists only in-frame clones, some missing. The data show tens of thousands of clones, over 75% seen once. This sequence was found in an adult with an advanced solid tumor such as melanoma, head and neck, liver or kidney cancer. The specimen was CD4+ or CD8+ T cells sorted from blood, collected in a trial of the OX40 agonist ivuxolimab.

In DNA form, the CDR3 reads TGTGCCAGCAGTGAAGTTATCAGCCGGGGGGAGGATGAGCAGTTCTTC. Translated: CASSEVISRGEDEQFF. The V call is TRBV6-1, the J call TRBJ2-1; 7 bases line up with TRBD2. J was trimmed by 8 bases and V by 1 base; bases with no gene match: 11. Germline loops: CDR1 MNHNS, CDR2 SASEGT. This CDR3 comprises 16 residues.